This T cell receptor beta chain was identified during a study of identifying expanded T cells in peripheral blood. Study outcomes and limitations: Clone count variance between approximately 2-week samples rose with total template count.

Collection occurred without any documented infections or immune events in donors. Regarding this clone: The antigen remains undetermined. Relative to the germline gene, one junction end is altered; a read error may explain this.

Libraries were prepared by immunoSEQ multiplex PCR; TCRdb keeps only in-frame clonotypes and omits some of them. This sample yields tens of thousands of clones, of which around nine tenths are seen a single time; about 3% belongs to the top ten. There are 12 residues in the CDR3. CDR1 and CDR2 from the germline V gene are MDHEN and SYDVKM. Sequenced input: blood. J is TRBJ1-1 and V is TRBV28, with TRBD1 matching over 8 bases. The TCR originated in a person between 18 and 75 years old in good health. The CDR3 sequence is CASTLDRGEAFF. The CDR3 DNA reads TGTGCCAGCACTTTAGACAGGGGAGAAGCTTTCTTT.